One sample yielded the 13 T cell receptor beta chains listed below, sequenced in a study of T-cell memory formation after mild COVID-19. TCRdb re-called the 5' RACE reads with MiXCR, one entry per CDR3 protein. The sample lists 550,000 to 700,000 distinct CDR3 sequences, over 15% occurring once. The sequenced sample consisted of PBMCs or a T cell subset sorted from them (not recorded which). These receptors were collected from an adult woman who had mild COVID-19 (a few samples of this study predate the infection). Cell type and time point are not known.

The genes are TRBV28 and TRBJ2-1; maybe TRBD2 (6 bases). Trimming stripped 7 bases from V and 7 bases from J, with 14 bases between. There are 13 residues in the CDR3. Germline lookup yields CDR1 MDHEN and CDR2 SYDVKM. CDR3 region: CASNEEGRNEQFF. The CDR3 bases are TGTGCCAGCAACGAGGAGGGGCGGAATGAGCAGTTCTTC.

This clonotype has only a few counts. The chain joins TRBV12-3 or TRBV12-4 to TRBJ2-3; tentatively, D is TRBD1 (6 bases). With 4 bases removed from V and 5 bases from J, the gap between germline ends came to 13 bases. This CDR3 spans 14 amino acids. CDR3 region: CASSSGDRRDTQYF. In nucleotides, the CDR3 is TGTGCCAGCAGTTCAGGAGACAGGCGAGATACGCAGTATTTT.

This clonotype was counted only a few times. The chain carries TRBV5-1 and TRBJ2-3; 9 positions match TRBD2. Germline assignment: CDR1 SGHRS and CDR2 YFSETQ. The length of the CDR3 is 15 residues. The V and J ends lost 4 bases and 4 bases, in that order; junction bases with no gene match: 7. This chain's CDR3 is CASSSGLASPDTQYF. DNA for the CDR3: TGCGCCAGCAGCAGCGGACTAGCGAGTCCAGATACGCAGTATTTT.

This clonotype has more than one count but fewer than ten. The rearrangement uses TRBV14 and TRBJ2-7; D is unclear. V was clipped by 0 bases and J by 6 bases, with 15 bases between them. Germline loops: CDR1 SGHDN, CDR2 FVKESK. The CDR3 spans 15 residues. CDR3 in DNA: TGTGCCAGCAGCCAAGAGGCGGCCTTCACCTTCGAGCAGTACTTC. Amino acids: CASSQEAAFTFEQYF.

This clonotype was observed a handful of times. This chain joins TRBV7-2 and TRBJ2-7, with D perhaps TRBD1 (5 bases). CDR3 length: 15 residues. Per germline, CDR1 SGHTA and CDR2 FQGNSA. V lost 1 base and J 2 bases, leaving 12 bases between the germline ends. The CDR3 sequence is CASSLGQRLTYEQYF. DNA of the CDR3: TGTGCCAGCAGCTTAGGACAGAGATTGACCTACGAGCAGTACTTC.

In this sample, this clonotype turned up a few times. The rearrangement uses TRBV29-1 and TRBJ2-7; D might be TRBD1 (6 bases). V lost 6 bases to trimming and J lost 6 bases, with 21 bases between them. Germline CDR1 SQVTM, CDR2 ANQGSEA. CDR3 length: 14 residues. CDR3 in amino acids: CSVRPGTTTGEQYF. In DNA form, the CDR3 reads TGCAGCGTCCGCCCGGGGACAACCACTGGCGAGCAGTACTTC.

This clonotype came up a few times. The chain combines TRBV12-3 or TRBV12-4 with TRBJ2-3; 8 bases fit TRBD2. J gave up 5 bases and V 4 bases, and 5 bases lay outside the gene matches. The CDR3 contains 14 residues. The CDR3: CASSWAGGGDTQYF. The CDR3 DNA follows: TGTGCCAGCAGTTGGGCGGGGGGCGGAGATACGCAGTATTTT.

CDR3 residues: CASSRQGRVTEAFF. In DNA, the CDR3 is TGTGCCAGCAGCCGCCAGGGAAGGGTCACTGAAGCTTTCTTT. The rearrangement uses TRBV13 and TRBJ1-1, with D possibly matching TRBD1 (5 bases). Germline lookup yields CDR1 PRHDT and CDR2 FYEKMQ (reference sequence). V dropped 5 bases and J dropped 4 bases, with 14 bases sitting between them. The CDR3 contains 14 residues.

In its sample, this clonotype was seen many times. The CDR3 DNA follows: TGTGCCAGCAGTGAATATGCGCTCACAGATACGCAGTATTTT. Its protein product is CASSEYALTDTQYF. J is TRBJ2-3 and V is TRBV25-1; D gene ambiguous. The CDR3 consists of 14 residues. V gave up 0 bases and J gave up 2 bases, with 6 bases separating them. CDR1 and CDR2 (germline): MGHDK, SYGVNS.

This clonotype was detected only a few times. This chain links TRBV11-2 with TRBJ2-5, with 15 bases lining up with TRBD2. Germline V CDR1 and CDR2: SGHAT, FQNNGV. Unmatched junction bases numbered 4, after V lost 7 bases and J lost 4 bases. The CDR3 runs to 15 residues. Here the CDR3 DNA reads TGTGCCAGCAACACGGGACTAGCGGGGGGAGAGACCCAGTACTTC. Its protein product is CASNTGLAGGETQYF.

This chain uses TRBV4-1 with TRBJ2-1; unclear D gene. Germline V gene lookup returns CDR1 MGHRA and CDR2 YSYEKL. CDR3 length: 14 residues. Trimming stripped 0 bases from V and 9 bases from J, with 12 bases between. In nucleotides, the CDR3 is TGCGCCAGCAGCCAAGAGGCCTCGCGGCGTGAGCAGTTCTTC. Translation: CASSQEASRREQFF.

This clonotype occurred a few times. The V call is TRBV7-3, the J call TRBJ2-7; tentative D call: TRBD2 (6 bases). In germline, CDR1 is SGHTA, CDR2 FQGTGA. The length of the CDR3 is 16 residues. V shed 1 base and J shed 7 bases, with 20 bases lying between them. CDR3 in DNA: TGTGCCAGCAGCTTAAATAACGCAGGTGGCCGGGAGGAGCAGTACTTC. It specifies CASSLNNAGGREEQYF.

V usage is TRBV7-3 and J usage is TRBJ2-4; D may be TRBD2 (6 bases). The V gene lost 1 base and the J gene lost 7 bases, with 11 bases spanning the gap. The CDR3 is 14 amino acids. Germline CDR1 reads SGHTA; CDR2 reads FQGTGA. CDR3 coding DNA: TGTGCCAGCAGCTTAAATACGGGAGAGAACATTCAGTACTTC. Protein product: CASSLNTGENIQYF. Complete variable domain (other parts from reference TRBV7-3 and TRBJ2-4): GAGVSQTPSNKVTEKGKYVELRCDPISGHTALYWYRQSLGQGPEFLIYFQGTGAADDSGLPNDRFFAVRPEGSVSTLKIQRTERGDSAVYLCASSLNTGENIQYFGAGTRLSVL.